Listed here are 17 T cell receptor beta chains from one sample, sequenced in a study of CD8+ T cells in alopecia areata. The authors extracted RNA and reverse transcribed it into cDNA as the sequencing template. Method: immunoSEQ multiplex PCR; TCRdb's copy keeps in-frame clones and lacks some. The data contain roughly 210,000 clones, roughly two fifths of them singletons. Treatment defined: oral pan-JAK inhibitor, 5-10 mg twice daily. Sequences were derived from CD4+ T cells sorted from blood, sampled between weeks 36 and 40, from a patient treated with tofacitinib. The receptors originated from a human donor with alopecia areata.

The count of this clone is one. This may come from a read error, since a much larger clone is one base off. Other nucleotide sequences in the sample specify the same CDR3. V usage is TRBV7-2 and J usage is TRBJ2-7, with no clear D. The germline V gene encodes CDR1 SGHTA and CDR2 FQGNSA. This CDR3 is built from 13 residues. The V gene lost 1 base and the J gene lost 0 bases, with 4 bases spanning the gap. CDR3 nucleotides: TGTGCCAGCAGCTTAGAGTCCTCCTACGAGCAGTACTTC. Translated, it gives CASSLESSYEQYF. Looking up the rest from reference TRBV7-2 and TRBJ2-7 gives the full variable domain: GAGVSQSPSNKVTEKGKDVELRCDPISGHTALYWYRQSLGQGLEFLIYFQGNSAPDKSGLPSDRFSAERTGGSVSTLTIQRTQQEDSAVYLCASSLESSYEQYFGPGTRLTVT.

In its sample, this clone was seen a few times. This CDR3 is CASSLNRGSTDTQYF. The CDR3 nucleotides are TGTGCCAGCAGTTTGAACAGGGGCAGCACAGATACGCAGTATTTT. The V and J genes are TRBV2 and TRBJ2-3, with TRBD1 identical over 7 bases. This CDR3 is built from 15 residues. Germline V CDR1 and CDR2: SNHLY, FYNNEI. The ends lost 5 bases at V and 0 bases at J; junction bases unmatched: 5.

Regarding this clone: Its ends do not fully match the called genes, so a read error is possible. CDR3 in amino acids: CASSVGTSGGSATQYF. The CDR3 coding sequence is TGTGCTAGCAGCGTCGGGACTAGCGGGGGATCAGCCACGCAGTATTTT. The gene calls are TRBV7-7 and TRBJ2-3; TRBD2 aligns across 14 bases. Germline assignment: CDR1 SSHAT and CDR2 FNYEAQ (reference sequence). The CDR3 runs to 16 residues.

In regard to this clone: The same CDR3 is also encoded by other DNA sequences in this sample. J is TRBJ1-5 and V is TRBV2; possibly TRBD1 for D (5 bases). V gave up 6 bases and J gave up 1 base, with 7 bases separating them. The CDR3 is made up of 13 amino acids. Germline V lookup: CDR1 SNHLY, CDR2 FYNNEI. CDR3 nucleotide sequence: TGTGCCAGCAGAGGGGACAGCAATCAGCCCCAGCATTTT. Protein sequence: CASRGDSNQPQHF. Full variable domain (remainder filled in from reference TRBV2 and TRBJ1-5): EPEVTQTPSHQVTQMGQEVILRCVPISNHLYFYWYRQILGQKVEFLVSFYNNEISEKSEIFDDQFSVERPDGSNFTLKIRSTKLEDSAMYFCASRGDSNQPQHFGDGTRLSIL.

This sequence joins TRBV7-2 and TRBJ2-7; D remains unclear. The V end lost 4 bases, the J end lost 0 bases, and 4 bases lay between the germline ends. The CDR3 is made up of 12 amino acids. The V gene's germline CDR1 is SGHTA and CDR2 FQGNSA. As DNA, the CDR3 is TGTGCCAGCAGCTGGAGCTCCTACGAGCAGTACTTC. Residues: CASSWSSYEQYF.

The table lists this clone with a few counts. The chain employs TRBV7-2 and TRBJ2-5; the match to TRBD1 covers 10 bases. Germline loops: CDR1 SGHTA, CDR2 FQGNSA. Germline trimming cut 2 bases from V and 4 bases from J; bases unmatched to any gene: 4. The CDR3 is 15 amino acids. CDR3 DNA sequence: TGTGCCAGCAGCTTACTCGGACAGGGGGTAGAGACCCAGTACTTC. Its translation: CASSLLGQGVETQYF.

This clone was counted a few times. This chain links TRBV11-2 with TRBJ2-1; no firm D call. V dropped 1 base and J dropped 8 bases, with 6 bases sitting between them. Germline V gene sequence: CDR1 SGHAT, CDR2 FQNNGV. The CDR3 contains 12 residues. The CDR3 DNA sequence: TGTGCCAGCAGCTTAGGGGTCGATGAGCAGTTCTTC. It is translated as CASSLGVDEQFF.

This clone came up a few times. The chain is built from TRBV5-6 and TRBJ1-2, with TRBD1 identical over 9 bases. Trimming removed 5 bases from V and 8 bases from J; junction bases left unmatched: 10. The germline CDR1 and CDR2 sequences are SGHDT and YYEEEE. This CDR3 comprises 14 residues. CDR3 DNA: TGTGCCAGCAGACTCGGGACAGGGATGGTAGGCTACACCTTC. This gives the protein CASRLGTGMVGYTF.

The gene calls are TRBV30 and TRBJ2-2; 7 nucleotides agree with TRBD1. Germline V gene sequence: CDR1 GTSNPN, CDR2 SVGIG (reference sequence). CDR3 length equals 15 residues. V was pared by 1 base and J by 0 bases, with 2 bases of the junction left unmatched. The CDR3 sequence: CAWSEGQPNTGELFF. In DNA form, the CDR3 reads TGTGCCTGGAGTGAGGGACAGCCGAACACCGGGGAGCTGTTTTTT.

The chain recombines TRBV18 with TRBJ2-5; D possibly corresponds to TRBD1 (5 bases). The germline V gene has CDR1 KGHSH and CDR2 LQKENI. V lost 1 base and J lost 5, with 11 bases in between. The CDR3 is made up of 14 amino acids. The CDR3 DNA reads TGTGCCAGCTCACCACTAGGGGTATTGGAGACCCAGTACTTC. Translation: CASSPLGVLETQYF.

The V and J genes are TRBV5-1 and TRBJ2-5; D gene unclear. CDR1 is SGHRS and CDR2 is YFSETQ in the germline V gene. The CDR3 contains 11 residues. Trimming removed 1 base from V and 7 bases from J, with 5 bases in between. Here the CDR3 reads CASSLTGTQYF. CDR3 in DNA: TGCGCCAGCAGCTTGACGGGGACCCAGTACTTC.

The chain recombines TRBV9 with TRBJ1-3; possible D gene TRBD1, 5 bases. Germline loops: CDR1 SGDLS, CDR2 YYNGEE. CDR3 size: 14 residues. Trimming stripped 2 bases from V and 1 base from J, with 7 bases between. The CDR3 spells CASSVGVSGNTIYF. The DNA of the CDR3 is TGTGCCAGCAGCGTGGGGGTATCTGGAAACACCATATATTTT.

This clone was counted once. The rearrangement uses TRBV19 and TRBJ2-5; D might be TRBD2 (6 bases). The CDR3 loop spans 14 amino acids. Germline lookup yields CDR1 LNHDA and CDR2 SQIVND (reference sequence). V lost 6 bases and J 6 bases, leaving 17 bases between the germline ends. CDR3 region: CASSPTSGRKTQYF. The CDR3 nucleotides read TGTGCCAGTAGCCCGACGTCGGGGAGGAAGACCCAGTACTTC.

This clone was found once. The V call is TRBV6-1, the J call TRBJ2-1; D is undetermined. Between the trimmed V and J ends, which lost 6 bases and 2 bases, there was a span of 2 bases. From germline, CDR1 is MNHNS and CDR2 SASEGT. CDR3 size: 11 residues. For the CDR3, the DNA is TGTGCCAGCAGCGCCTACAATGAGCAGTTCTTC. It specifies CASSAYNEQFF.

This chain connects TRBV10-2 to TRBJ2-7; TRBD2 matches at 8 bases. Looked up from germline, CDR1 is WSHSY and CDR2 is SAAADI. CDR3 size: 14 residues. J gave up 2 bases and V 6 bases, and 6 bases lay outside the gene matches. The CDR3 here is CASRSGRATYEQYF. Here the CDR3 DNA reads TGCGCCAGCAGATCCGGGAGGGCCACCTACGAGCAGTACTTC.

This clone was recorded a few times. The rearrangement joins TRBV7-2 to TRBJ1-5; TRBD1 matches at 9 bases. CDR1 and CDR2 from the germline V gene are SGHTA and FQGNSA. This CDR3 is 13 amino acids long. V lost 5 bases and J lost 5; bases outside the gene matches: 1. DNA of the CDR3: TGTGCCAGCAGCCGGGACAGGGATCAGCCCCAGCATTTT. As protein: CASSRDRDQPQHF.

V usage is TRBV28 and J usage is TRBJ1-1; D uncertain. The CDR3 extends over 13 amino acids. Germline lookup yields CDR1 MDHEN and CDR2 SYDVKM. Trimming took off 7 bases at V and 1 base at J, with 10 bases between the two ends. CDR3 sequence reads: CASTLTANTEAFF. CDR3 DNA sequence: TGTGCCAGCACCCTAACAGCGAACACTGAAGCTTTCTTT.